A selection of T cell receptor beta chains follows, all from one sample in a study of graft-versus-host responses after intestinal transplantation. These receptors' targets are unknown. The repertoire was sequenced with immunoSEQ multiplex PCR; TCRdb's copy has only in-frame clones and lacks some. The table includes some 120,000 clones, 90% to 95% detected once. Source: unstimulated CD8+ T cells sorted from spleen or lymph node cells, taken before transplant. Source of these receptors: a human donor who was the organ donor for an intestinal transplant. CDR3s include the opening cysteine and the closing phenylalanine or tryptophan. Fields, in order: CDR3 DNA, CDR3 protein, J gene, clone size, CDR3 length, V gene, D gene. D genes are given only for firm matches. Clone size, where shown, is once, few, many, or a class for clones that have expanded.

CDR3 DNA: TGTGCCAGCAGTTTATTGCCTTACGAGCAGTACTTC
CDR3 protein: CASSLLPYEQYF
J gene: TRBJ2-7
clone size: few
CDR3 length: 12
V gene: TRBV27
D gene: NA

CDR3 DNA: TGTGCCAGCAGCTTACAGGGTGCGGACACTGAAGCTTTCTTT
CDR3 protein: CASSLQGADTEAFF
J gene: TRBJ1-1
clone size: NA
CDR3 length: 14
V gene: TRBV5-8
D gene: NA

CDR3 DNA: TGTGCCAGCAGTCCCTGGACTAGCAACAATGAGCAGTTCTTC
CDR3 protein: CASSPWTSNNEQFF
J gene: TRBJ2-1
clone size: NA
CDR3 length: 14
V gene: TRBV27
D gene: TRBD2

CDR3 DNA: TGTGCCAGCAGCTTAGGAGGGGGAGGGGCTGGAAACACCATATATTTT
CDR3 protein: CASSLGGGGAGNTIYF
J gene: TRBJ1-3
clone size: NA
CDR3 length: 16
V gene: TRBV7-9
D gene: NA

CDR3 DNA: TGTGCCAGCAGTGAAGAGGGGGCGGCTTCCTACGAGCAGTACTTC
CDR3 protein: CASSEEGAASYEQYF
J gene: TRBJ2-7
clone size: NA
CDR3 length: 15
V gene: TRBV6-1
D gene: TRBD1

CDR3 DNA: TGCGCCAGCAGCTTGATGGAGGACACTGAAGCTTTCTTT
CDR3 protein: CASSLMEDTEAFF
J gene: TRBJ1-1
clone size: NA
CDR3 length: 13
V gene: TRBV5-1
D gene: NA

CDR3 DNA: TGCGCCAGCAGCCAAGATCCGACAGGGCCCAACGAGCAGTACTTC
CDR3 protein: CASSQDPTGPNEQYF
J gene: TRBJ2-7
clone size: NA
CDR3 length: 15
V gene: TRBV4-1
D gene: TRBD1

CDR3 DNA: TGTGCCAGCAGTGAAAAGGTCGGCGGGTCCTACGAGCAGTACTTC
CDR3 protein: CASSEKVGGSYEQYF
J gene: TRBJ2-7
clone size: NA
CDR3 length: 15
V gene: TRBV6-1
D gene: NA

CDR3 DNA: TGTGCCAGCAGTGAAGGTTGGGCTTGGGGCAATCAGCCCCAGCATTTT
CDR3 protein: CASSEGWAWGNQPQHF
J gene: TRBJ1-5
clone size: NA
CDR3 length: 16
V gene: TRBV6-1
D gene: NA

CDR3 DNA: TGTGCCAGAAGCTTAATGGAAGCTTTCTTT
CDR3 protein: CARSLMEAFF
J gene: TRBJ1-1
clone size: NA
CDR3 length: 10
V gene: TRBV5-3
D gene: NA

CDR3 DNA: TGTGCCAGCAGCTTAGCGGCCTCCTACAATGAGCAGTTCTTC
CDR3 protein: CASSLAASYNEQFF
J gene: TRBJ2-1
clone size: NA
CDR3 length: 14
V gene: TRBV7-9
D gene: NA

CDR3 DNA: TGCGCCAGCAGCGGGACTAGCGGGCCCAGAGATACGCAGTATTTT
CDR3 protein: CASSGTSGPRDTQYF
J gene: TRBJ2-3
clone size: NA
CDR3 length: 15
V gene: TRBV4-3
D gene: TRBD2

CDR3 DNA: TGTGCCAGTAGTATAGATCCAGCGAACACTGAAGCTTTCTTT
CDR3 protein: CASSIDPANTEAFF
J gene: TRBJ1-1
clone size: once
CDR3 length: 14
V gene: TRBV19
D gene: NA

CDR3 DNA: TGTGCCAGCAACCGGGCAGCCGGAACTAACTATGGCTACACCTTC
CDR3 protein: CASNRAAGTNYGYTF
J gene: TRBJ1-2
clone size: NA
CDR3 length: 15
V gene: TRBV5-5
D gene: NA

CDR3 DNA: TGTGCCAGCAGCCTCGAGTCCAGCGGGTCGTCCTACGAGCAGTACTTC
CDR3 protein: CASSLESSGSSYEQYF
J gene: TRBJ2-7
clone size: NA
CDR3 length: 16
V gene: TRBV4-2
D gene: NA

CDR3 DNA: TGCAGCGTTGAAGAGGAGGCGGGAGATCTTTCCGGGGAGCTGTTTTTT
CDR3 protein: CSVEEEAGDLSGELFF
J gene: TRBJ2-2
clone size: NA
CDR3 length: 16
V gene: TRBV29-1
D gene: TRBD2

CDR3 DNA: TGCGCCAGCAGCCAAGAGGGTTTAGCGGGCCTTGCCTACAATGAGCAGTTCTTC
CDR3 protein: CASSQEGLAGLAYNEQFF
J gene: TRBJ2-1
clone size: few
CDR3 length: 18
V gene: TRBV4-3
D gene: TRBD2